The following is a TCR beta chain sequence with its context. This sample was taken from a study of blood T cell repertoires in COVID-19. Original analysis: Estimation of nucleated cell counts was performed using reference gene primer amplification. Clones were sequenced by immunoSEQ multiplex PCR, and TCRdb holds only the in-frame ones, with some missing. For V, J and clone size, that table is used; D and trimming come from the DNA. Of roughly 260,000 clones in the sample, 88% were seen once. Per germline, CDR1 LNHNV and CDR2 YYDKDF (reference sequence). Trimming stripped 0 bases from V and 6 bases from J, with 11 bases between. The CDR3 covers 14 residues.

The sequence came from a man aged 60-69 years who had recovered from COVID-19. The chain uses TRBV15 and TRBJ1-1; TRBD1 is a possible D gene (6 bases). Material for sequencing was peripheral blood. In nucleotides, the CDR3 is TGTGCCACCAGCAGAGATGGACAGTCAGCTGAAGCTTTCTTT. Translating gives CATSRDGQSAEAFF.